Below, 17 T cell receptor beta chains from the same sample are listed, as sequenced in a study of long-term antiretroviral therapy in people with HIV (dated by TCRdb to 2021 to 2024). Sequencing of the TRB variable region was done with the immunoSEQ hsTCRB v3.0 assay at survey level resolution. Drawn from immuneACCESS, this table holds only the in-frame rearrangements with V and J called that TCRdb kept. Clones are partly lost; checked studies trace under half to an unresolved V gene and leave the rest unexplained. The sample includes about 30,000 clones, with over 90% observed a single time. Approximately 2.8% of the sample belongs to the ten largest clones. The source was unsorted PBMCs, collected 5.3 years after starting antiretroviral therapy. The receptors were sampled from a man aged 50 to 59 with HIV.

The V call is TRBV5-4, the J call TRBJ2-7; D unresolved. Trimming cost V 0 bases and J 3 bases, with 10 bases left between them. The CDR3 length is 14 residues. CDR1 SGHNT and CDR2 YYREEE come from the germline V gene (reference sequence). Here the CDR3 DNA reads TGTGCCAGCAGCTTGGGTGAGTCATACTACGAGCAGTACTTC. Its protein product is CASSLGESYYEQYF.

The V call is TRBV19, the J call TRBJ1-5; no clear D gene. CDR3 length equals 14 residues. V gave up 1 base and J gave up 3 bases, with 7 bases separating them. Germline V gene data show CDR1 as LNHDA and CDR2 as SQIVND (reference sequence). The CDR3 DNA is TGTGCCAGTAGTATAGGACCGCCCAATCAGCCCCAGCATTTT. It specifies CASSIGPPNQPQHF.

The chain employs TRBV12-5 and TRBJ1-3; tentatively, D is TRBD1 (5 bases). The ends were cut back, 1 base at V and 0 bases at J, with 7 bases in the middle. The CDR3 extends over 15 amino acids. In germline, CDR1 is LGHNT, CDR2 FRNRAP. The DNA for the CDR3 is TGTGCTAGTGGTTTGGGAACAGGCTCTGGAAACACCATATATTTT. Protein product: CASGLGTGSGNTIYF.

The chain has TRBV5-8 and TRBJ1-1; D not certain. There are 13 residues in the CDR3. Between the trimmed V and J ends, which lost 4 bases and 2 bases, there was a span of 9 bases. Germline V CDR1 and CDR2: SGHTS, YDEGEE. DNA for the CDR3: TGTGCCAGCAGCGTGGCGGGCAACACTGAAGCTTTCTTT. It yields the protein CASSVAGNTEAFF. Together with reference TRBV5-8 and TRBJ1-1, the CDR3 gives the full variable domain: EAGVTQSPTHLIKTRGQQATLRCSPISGHTSVYWYQQALGLGLQFLLWYDEGEERNRGNFPPRFSGRQFPNYSSELNVNALELEDSALYLCASSVAGNTEAFFGQGTRLTVV.

The genes are TRBV7-8 and TRBJ2-7; 11 bases are shared with TRBD1. Germline trimming cut 2 bases from V and 1 base from J; bases unmatched to any gene: 13. The CDR3 is 19 residues long. CDR1 SGHVS and CDR2 FQNEAQ come from the germline V gene. The CDR3 here is CASSLRPKTGTGGSYEQYF. The CDR3 DNA follows: TGTGCCAGCAGCTTAAGGCCAAAGACCGGGACAGGGGGATCCTACGAGCAGTACTTC.

The chain recombines TRBV11-3 with TRBJ2-1, with 13 bases identical to TRBD2. After removal of 5 bases from V and 6 bases from J, the junction contained 10 bases not matched to a gene. Germline CDR1 is SGHNT and CDR2 is YENEEA. This CDR3 has 17 amino acids. In nucleotides, the CDR3 is TGTGCCAGCAGCAAGTTACCAACTAGCGGGGGGGCCAATGAGCAGTTCTTC. It codes for CASSKLPTSGGANEQFF.

The V call is TRBV5-1, the J call TRBJ1-4, with TRBD1 matching over 10 bases. Germline V gene data show CDR1 as SGHRS and CDR2 as YFSETQ. This CDR3 contains 16 residues. The V and J ends lost 1 base and 5 bases, in that order; junction bases with no gene match: 5. DNA of the CDR3: TGCGCCAGCAGCTTGCCCCGGACAGGGGGGAATGAAAAACTGTTTTTT. This sequence encodes CASSLPRTGGNEKLFF.

V usage is TRBV5-1 and J usage is TRBJ1-2; possibly TRBD1 for D (5 bases). Germline lookup yields CDR1 SGHRS and CDR2 YFSETQ. V dropped 3 bases and J dropped 4 bases, with 10 bases sitting between them. The CDR3 has 13 residues. CDR3 sequence (DNA): TGCGCCAGCAGCTCGGGACGGAGCTATGGCTACACCTTC. Protein sequence: CASSSGRSYGYTF.

This chain links TRBV2 with TRBJ2-2, with TRBD1 matching 11 bases. CDR1 and CDR2 from the germline V gene are SNHLY and FYNNEI. Germline trimming cut 0 bases from V and 5 bases from J; bases unmatched to any gene: 2. The CDR3 is 16 amino acids. The CDR3 nucleotides read TGTGCCAGCAGTGAAGCCGGGACAGGGGGAACCGGGGAGCTGTTTTTT. This sequence encodes CASSEAGTGGTGELFF.

CDR3 in DNA: TGCGCCAGCAGCTACCGGTCCGCTGGGGCCAACGTCCTGACTTTC. Translating it yields CASSYRSAGANVLTF. The chain employs TRBV5-1 and TRBJ2-6; D is ambiguous. The CDR3 consists of 15 residues. Germline lookup yields CDR1 SGHRS and CDR2 YFSETQ. The V end was cut by 3 bases, the J end by 2 bases, with 9 bases between. Based on the CDR3 plus reference TRBV5-1 and TRBJ2-6, the full variable domain is KAGVTQTPRYLIKTRGQQVTLSCSPISGHRSVSWYQQTPGQGLQFLFEYFSETQRNKGNFPGRFSGRQFSNSRSEMNVSTLELGDSALYLCASSYRSAGANVLTFGAGSRLTVL.

This chain joins TRBV18 and TRBJ2-2; 8 bases fit TRBD1. Trimming cost V 5 bases and J 0 bases; bases outside gene matches: 5. Germline lookup yields CDR1 KGHSH and CDR2 LQKENI. The CDR3 totals 16 residues. CDR3 in amino acids: CASSNRTGTNTGELFF. The CDR3 nucleotides read TGTGCCAGCTCAAACCGGACAGGGACGAACACCGGGGAGCTGTTTTTT.

The chain couples TRBV5-1 to TRBJ2-4; 11 positions match TRBD1. With 2 bases clipped from V and 8 bases from J, the junction kept 6 bases outside the gene matches. This CDR3 is 15 amino acids long. Germline V lookup: CDR1 SGHRS, CDR2 YFSETQ. In DNA, the CDR3 is TGCGCCAGCAGCTTCGGGACAGGGGGATTGGACATTCAGTACTTC. This sequence encodes CASSFGTGGLDIQYF.

The chain uses TRBV7-2 and TRBJ2-1; 10 bases fit TRBD2. J gave up 6 bases and V 4 bases, and 18 bases lay outside the gene matches. CDR1 SGHTA and CDR2 FQGNSA come from the germline V gene. This CDR3 contains 19 residues. CDR3 sequence (DNA): TGTGCCAGCAGCTCGGGAATAGGAAATAGCGGGGGGAGGGGCAATGAGCAGTTCTTC. Translating it yields CASSSGIGNSGGRGNEQFF.

The genes are TRBV6-1 and TRBJ1-2; a possible D gene is TRBD1 (6 bases). Per the germline V gene, CDR1 is MNHNS and CDR2 is SASEGT. The germline V and J ends were trimmed by 2 bases and 3 bases, with 13 bases remaining between them. The CDR3 length is 15 residues. CDR3 DNA sequence: TGTGCCAGCAGTGAATACAACAGGGCCTACTATGGCTACACCTTC. It encodes CASSEYNRAYYGYTF.

The gene calls are TRBV6-5 and TRBJ1-1, with D possibly being TRBD1 (5 bases). The CDR3 consists of 14 residues. Germline CDR1 MNHEY, CDR2 SVGAGI. The V gene lost 7 bases and the J gene lost 1 base, with 13 bases spanning the gap. The CDR3 coding sequence is TGTGCCAGCATCCGGGACGCAGCGAACACTGAAGCTTTCTTT. Protein product: CASIRDAANTEAFF.

This clone was found once. The J gene is TRBJ2-7, the V gene TRBV7-9; D is possibly TRBD2 (7 bases). Per germline, CDR1 SEHNR and CDR2 FQNEAQ (reference sequence). Trimming shortened V by 3 bases and J by 2 bases, and 17 bases separated the two germline ends. The CDR3 extends over 16 amino acids. In DNA, the CDR3 is TGTGCCAGCAGCTTTCCTCGCTGGCGGGGGCCCTACGAGCAGTACTTC. This sequence encodes CASSFPRWRGPYEQYF.

This chain links TRBV19 with TRBJ2-3; D is perhaps TRBD2 (5 bases). Germline V lookup: CDR1 LNHDA, CDR2 SQIVND (reference sequence). Trimming shortened V by 6 bases and J by 3 bases, and 16 bases separated the two germline ends. This CDR3 contains 15 residues. The CDR3 bases are TGTGCCAGTAGAGGAAATATAGCGATTACAGATACGCAGTATTTT. It translates to CASRGNIAITDTQYF.